One sample yielded the 22 T cell receptor beta chains listed below, sequenced in a study of T-cell reconstitution after alpha-beta-depleted transplantation in children. The library targeted TCRbeta and was prepared with unique molecular identifiers. TCRdb reprocessed the PCR reads with MiXCR, giving one entry per CDR3 protein. The sample lists around 700,000 distinct CDR3 sequences, less than 15% occurring once. The sequencing used PBMCs, collected before TCRalphabeta/CD19-depleted stem cell transplant. These receptors were collected from a girl aged 2 to 10 with congenital amegakaryocytic thrombocytopenia, due to receive a stem cell transplant.

The chain carries TRBV5-1 and TRBJ2-3, with D tentatively TRBD1 (7 bases). Germline CDR1 is SGHRS and CDR2 is YFSETQ. This CDR3 has 15 residues. Trimming pared 7 bases from V and 2 bases from J, leaving 17 bases between. This CDR3 is CASQGGAGPTDTQYF. In nucleotides, the CDR3 is TGCGCCAGCCAGGGGGGAGCCGGCCCCACAGATACGCAGTATTTT.

This clonotype was seen more than once but under ten times. V and J are TRBV20-1 and TRBJ2-2, with 9 positions matching TRBD1. Trimming removed 5 bases from V and 5 bases from J; junction bases left unmatched: 6. Germline CDR1 DFQATT, CDR2 SNEGSKA (reference sequence). The CDR3 length is 14 residues. The CDR3 nucleotides read TGCAGTGCTCAGGACAGGGGTGGTACCGGGGAGCTGTTTTTT. This encodes CSAQDRGGTGELFF.

The V call is TRBV7-9, the J call TRBJ2-4, with 9 bases matching TRBD1. Germline assignment: CDR1 SEHNR and CDR2 FQNEAQ (reference sequence). This CDR3 is 16 amino acids long. The ends lost 5 bases at V and 5 bases at J; junction bases unmatched: 10. CDR3: CASSLWGQGMENIQYF. DNA for the CDR3: TGTGCCAGCAGCCTATGGGGACAGGGTATGGAAAACATTCAGTACTTC.

This clonotype was observed at least ten times. This chain links TRBV5-1 with TRBJ2-1, with 10 positions matching TRBD2. The CDR3 runs to 16 residues. The trim removed 0 bases at V and 5 bases at J, leaving 5 bases unmatched. Germline V lookup: CDR1 SGHRS, CDR2 YFSETQ. The DNA of the CDR3 is TGCGCCAGCAGCTTGGTTCCTAGCGGGAGCCACAATGAGCAGTTCTTC. Translated: CASSLVPSGSHNEQFF.

The table lists this clonotype with many counts. The chain couples TRBV6-2 or TRBV6-3 to TRBJ2-5; 8 bases are a match to TRBD2. The CDR3 is 14 residues long. The junction had 5 bases not matched to a gene; V was cut back by 2 bases and J by 6 bases. Germline CDR1 is MNHEY and CDR2 is SVGEGT. CDR3 sequence reads: CASSYGTSSQTQYF. The CDR3 bases are TGTGCCAGCAGTTACGGGACTAGTTCACAGACCCAGTACTTC.

There are a few counts of this clonotype. The gene calls are TRBV4-1 and TRBJ1-3; a weak D match, TRBD1 (5 bases). The CDR3 sequence is 14 residues long. With 4 bases removed from V and 8 bases from J, the gap between germline ends came to 15 bases. CDR1 and CDR2 (germline): MGHRA, YSYEKL. The CDR3, as DNA: TGCGCCAGCAGCCTATCGACAGTGGGGGACACCATATATTTT. Translation gives CASSLSTVGDTIYF.

V and J are TRBV12-3 or TRBV12-4 and TRBJ1-2, with TRBD1 as a possible D gene (5 bases). V lost 5 bases and J lost 8, with 9 bases in between. The CDR3 extends over 11 amino acids. The CDR3 here is CASSQGRGYTF. CDR3 in DNA: TGTGCCAGCAGTCAGGGACGAGGCTACACCTTC.

This clonotype appeared many times. The rearrangement uses TRBV20-1 and TRBJ2-3; D uncertain. Germline V gene sequence: CDR1 DFQATT, CDR2 SNEGSKA (reference sequence). There are 15 residues in the CDR3. Trimming removed 0 bases from V and 6 bases from J, with 16 bases in between. The CDR3 nucleotides read TGCAGTGCTAGAGATGATAGTAGAGTCGGGGATACGCAGTATTTT. As protein: CSARDDSRVGDTQYF.

This clonotype was picked up a small number of times. The chain uses TRBV30 and TRBJ2-2; D ambiguous. Germline V gene lookup returns CDR1 GTSNPN and CDR2 SVGIG (reference sequence). Trimming removed 2 bases from V and 4 bases from J, with 5 bases in between. The CDR3 covers 12 residues. CDR3 DNA sequence: TGTGCCTGGAGTTTAGCCACCGGGGAGCTGTTTTTT. This gives the protein CAWSLATGELFF.

This clonotype was seen many times. This sequence joins TRBV7-2 and TRBJ1-1; D not certain. Germline CDR1 is SGHTA and CDR2 is FQGNSA. V shed 4 bases and J shed 8 bases, with 14 bases lying between them. The CDR3 spans 13 residues. The CDR3 spells CASSSQSPNEAFF. The CDR3 DNA follows: TGTGCCAGCAGCTCACAGAGCCCAAACGAAGCTTTCTTT.

This clonotype has at least ten counts. The gene calls are TRBV6-1 and TRBJ1-5; D ambiguous. Between the trimmed V and J ends, which lost 5 bases and 5 bases, there was a span of 13 bases. CDR3 length equals 14 residues. CDR1 MNHNS and CDR2 SASEGT come from the germline V gene. The CDR3 region has the DNA TGTGCCAGCAGTCAACCGGGTGACGATCAGCCCCAGCATTTT. The encoded protein is CASSQPGDDQPQHF.

This clonotype was counted at least ten times. This chain joins TRBV15 and TRBJ1-3, with 8 bases fitting TRBD1. This CDR3 region has 15 residues. Germline CDR1 LNHNV, CDR2 YYDKDF (reference sequence). J gave up 0 bases and V 8 bases, and 6 bases lay outside the gene matches. The CDR3 nucleotides are TGTGCCACCGGACAGGGAATGAGCTCTGGAAACACCATATATTTT. Translated, it gives CATGQGMSSGNTIYF.

The J gene is TRBJ1-1, the V gene TRBV14; weak D call: TRBD1 (6 bases). The CDR3 has 13 residues. The germline V gene has CDR1 SGHDN and CDR2 FVKESK. V gave up 1 base and J gave up 8 bases, with 11 bases separating them. This CDR3 is CASSQVRGSEAFF. For the CDR3, the DNA is TGTGCCAGCAGCCAAGTCAGGGGATCGGAAGCTTTCTTT.

This clonotype occurred many times. The chain uses TRBV29-1 and TRBJ2-3; 13 bases line up with TRBD2. CDR3 size: 17 residues. Germline CDR1 is SQVTM and CDR2 is ANQGSEA. V lost 5 bases to trimming and J lost 4 bases; unmatched junction nucleotides: 12. The CDR3 sequence: CSVSRGTSGVFADTQYF. Here the CDR3 DNA reads TGCAGCGTTTCCCGCGGGACTAGCGGGGTTTTCGCAGATACGCAGTATTTT.

In this sample, this clonotype turned up many times. The chain combines TRBV5-1 with TRBJ2-1; maybe TRBD2 (5 bases). The length of the CDR3 is 16 residues. CDR1 and CDR2 (germline): SGHRS, YFSETQ. Trimming cost V 0 bases and J 4 bases, with 14 bases left between them. The DNA of the CDR3 is TGCGCCAGCAGCTTGGGCTCGAGCGGCGCTTACAATGAGCAGTTCTTC. Translating gives CASSLGSSGAYNEQFF.

Only a few counts were recorded for this clonotype. The rearrangement links TRBV20-1 to TRBJ2-7; 10 bases are a match to TRBD2. V was pared by 5 bases and J by 1 base, with 5 bases of the junction left unmatched. The CDR3 extends over 14 amino acids. Germline lookup yields CDR1 DFQATT and CDR2 SNEGSKA (reference sequence). The CDR3, as DNA: TGCAGTGCTTTTCTAGCGGGAGAGTCCTACGAGCAGTACTTC. It encodes CSAFLAGESYEQYF.

This clonotype was observed at least ten times. The rearrangement links TRBV9 to TRBJ2-2, with D perhaps TRBD2 (6 bases). CDR1 is SGDLS, CDR2 YYNGEE, per germline. This CDR3 comprises 12 residues. V lost 7 bases and J 7 bases, leaving 11 bases between the germline ends. The CDR3 reads CASGLGGGELFF. CDR3 nucleotides: TGTGCCAGCGGGTTGGGGGGCGGGGAGCTGTTTTTT.

Ten or more counts support this clonotype. The chain has TRBV19 and TRBJ2-1; 8 bases are a match to TRBD2. The CDR3 is 15 residues long. The trim removed 4 bases at V and 6 bases at J, leaving 8 bases unmatched. CDR1 is LNHDA and CDR2 is SQIVND in the germline V gene (reference sequence). The CDR3 DNA follows: TGTGCCAGTAGTAGGGGACTAGTGGTCCCCAATGAGCAGTTCTTC. Translation: CASSRGLVVPNEQFF. Full variable domain (rest looked up from reference TRBV19 and TRBJ2-1): DGGITQSPKYLFRKEGQNVTLSCEQNLNHDAMYWYRQDPGQGLRLIYYSQIVNDFQKGDIAEGYSVSREKKESFPLTVTSAQKNPTAFYLCASSRGLVVPNEQFFGPGTRLTVL.

CDR3 sequence reads: CSAPPPLAGDTLLFEQFF. The CDR3 DNA is TGCAGTGCTCCACCCCCGCTAGCGGGAGATACCCTATTGTTTGAGCAGTTCTTC. The chain has TRBV20-1 and TRBJ2-1; 10 positions match TRBD2. Germline CDR1 reads DFQATT; CDR2 reads SNEGSKA (reference sequence). This CDR3 region has 18 residues. The V segment lost 5 bases and the J segment 9 bases; nucleotides outside the gene matches: 22.

The sample holds a few counts of this clonotype. The chain employs TRBV28 and TRBJ2-3; TRBD1 agrees at 7 bases. The V gene's germline CDR1 is MDHEN and CDR2 SYDVKM. With V trimmed by 6 bases and J by 5 bases, 11 bases remained unmatched. The CDR3 length is 15 residues. This chain's CDR3 is CASSPGDSQGDTQYF. CDR3 in DNA: TGTGCCAGCAGCCCAGGGGACAGTCAGGGAGATACGCAGTATTTT.

This clonotype was seen a few times. CDR3 in amino acids: CAWSPRRKNDYGYTF. Written as DNA, the CDR3 is TGTGCCTGGAGTCCTCGGCGAAAGAACGACTATGGCTACACCTTC. V usage is TRBV30 and J usage is TRBJ1-2; D ambiguous. CDR1 and CDR2 from the germline V gene are GTSNPN and SVGIG (reference sequence). Trimming took 2 bases from V and 3 from J, leaving 16 bases between them. The CDR3 covers 15 residues. Drawing the rest from reference TRBV30 and TRBJ1-2, the complete variable domain is SQTIHQWPATLVQPVGSPLSLECTVEGTSNPNLYWYRQAAGRGLQLLFYSVGIGQISSEVPQNLSASRPQDRQFILSSKKLLLSDSGFYLCAWSPRRKNDYGYTFGSGTRLTVV.

This clonotype was observed many times. The chain carries TRBV5-5 and TRBJ2-3, with 9 bases fitting TRBD2. V trimming: 4 bases; J trimming: 10 bases; junction bases outside the gene matches: 7. CDR1 and CDR2 (germline): SGHKS, YYEKEE (reference sequence). The CDR3 runs 13 residues. CDR3 residues: CASSQQAGGSQYF. Written as DNA, the CDR3 is TGTGCCAGCAGCCAACAAGCGGGGGGCTCGCAGTATTTT.